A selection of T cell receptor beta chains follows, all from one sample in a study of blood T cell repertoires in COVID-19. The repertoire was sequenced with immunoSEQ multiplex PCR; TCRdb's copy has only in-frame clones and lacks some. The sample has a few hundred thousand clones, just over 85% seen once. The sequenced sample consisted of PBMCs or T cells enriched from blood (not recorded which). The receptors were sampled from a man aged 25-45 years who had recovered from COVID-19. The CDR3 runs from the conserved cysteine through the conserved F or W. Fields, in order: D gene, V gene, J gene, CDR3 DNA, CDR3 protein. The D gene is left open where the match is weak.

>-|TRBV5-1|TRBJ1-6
TGCGCCAGCAGCTTGGGCAGGGCGGATTCACCCCTCCACTTT
CASSLGRADSPLHF
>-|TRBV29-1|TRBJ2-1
TGCAGCGCCGTAGCCTACAATGAGCAGTTCTTC
CSAVAYNEQFF
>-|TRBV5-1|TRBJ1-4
TGCGCCAGCAGCAGCCGGGGGGATGAAAAACTGTTTTTT
CASSSRGDEKLFF
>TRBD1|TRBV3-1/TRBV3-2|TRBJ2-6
TGTGCCAGTAGGGGTCAGCCCACAGGGGGCTCTGGGGCCAACGTCCTGACTTTC
CASRGQPTGGSGANVLTF
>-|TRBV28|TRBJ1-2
TGTGCCAGCAGTTTATACAGGGACCTGGGCTACACCTTC
CASSLYRDLGYTF
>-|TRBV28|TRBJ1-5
TGTGCCAGCAGTTCATCCGGGCGAAGGACGGGGCAGCCCCAGCATTTT
CASSSSGRRTGQPQHF
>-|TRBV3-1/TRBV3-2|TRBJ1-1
TGTGCCACCGTGGGGAGGGGTGTAGCGGGCACTGAAGCTTTCTTT
CATVGRGVAGTEAFF
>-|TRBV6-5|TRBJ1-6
TGTGCCAGCAGTTACTATGGCCTCGGGAGTTCACCCCTCCACTTT
CASSYYGLGSSPLHF
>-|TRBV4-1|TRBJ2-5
TGCGCCAGCAGCCAGACAAACACGGAGACCCAGTACTTC
CASSQTNTETQYF
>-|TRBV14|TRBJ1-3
TGTGCCAGCAGCCAAGGAAGCCGCTCTGGAAACACCATATATTTT
CASSQGSRSGNTIYF
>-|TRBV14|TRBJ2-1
TGTGCCAGCAGCCGTAAGCGGAGTTCCTACAATGAGCAGTTCTTC
CASSRKRSSYNEQFF
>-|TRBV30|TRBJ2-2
TGTGCCTGGACCCCGGGGGTGACGAACACCGGGGAGCTGTTTTTT
CAWTPGVTNTGELFF
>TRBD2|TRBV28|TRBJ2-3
TGTGCCAGCAGTTTACAGCGGGGGGGTCCGCAGTATTTT
CASSLQRGGPQYF
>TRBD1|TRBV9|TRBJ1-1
TGTGCCAGCAGCGAGGGGGCTCTGAACACTGAAGCTTTCTTT
CASSEGALNTEAFF
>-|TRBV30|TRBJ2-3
TGTGCCTTAGCGGAAAGCACAGATACGCAGTATTTT
CALAESTDTQYF
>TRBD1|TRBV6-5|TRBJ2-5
TGTGCCAGCAAAGATACGACAGGGCCCCAGGCCCAGTACTTC
CASKDTTGPQAQYF